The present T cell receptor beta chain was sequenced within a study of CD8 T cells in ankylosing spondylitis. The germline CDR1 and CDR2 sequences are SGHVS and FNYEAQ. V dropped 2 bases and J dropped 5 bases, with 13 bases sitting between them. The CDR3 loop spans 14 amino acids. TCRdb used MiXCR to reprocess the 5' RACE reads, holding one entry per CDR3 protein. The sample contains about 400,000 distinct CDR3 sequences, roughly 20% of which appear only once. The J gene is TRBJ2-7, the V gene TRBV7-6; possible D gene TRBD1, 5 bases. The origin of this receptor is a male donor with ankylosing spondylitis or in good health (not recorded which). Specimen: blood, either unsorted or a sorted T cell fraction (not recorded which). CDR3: CASSLTSGSDEQYF. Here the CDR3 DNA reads TGTGCCAGCAGCTTAACATCAGGGTCGGACGAGCAGTACTTC.